This entry concerns a single TCR beta chain. These data originate in a study of TIL therapy for anti-PD-1-resistant metastatic lung cancer. Time point described: pre-treatment sample, taken before nivolumab and TIL therapy. The tumor samples were excised metastases, mostly pleural nodules or supraclavicular lymph nodes. This was the immunoSEQ v3 assay. Profiled with immunoSEQ multiplex PCR; TCRdb holds only in-frame clones, not every one. The sample shows about 10,000 clones, 56% of them seen only once. This TCR derives from a person aged 30 to 80 with non-small cell lung cancer. Sample: tumor tissue, taken at baseline.

This CDR3 is CAITFPHTNTEAFF. In nucleotides, the CDR3 is TGTGCCATCACCTTTCCACACACGAACACTGAAGCTTTCTTT. J is TRBJ1-1 and V is TRBV6-1; D gene uncertain. Germline V gene sequence: CDR1 MNHNS, CDR2 SASEGT. The length of the CDR3 is 14 residues. V lost 10 bases and J 1 base, leaving 16 bases between the germline ends.